Sequencing of this TCR beta chain was carried out in a study of T cell responses to AZD1222 COVID-19 vaccine. Across the whole study: Second doses were pooled across both intervals (about 4 or about 12 weeks). Regarding the study as a whole: Clonal diversity was possibly underestimated, and the donors were mostly white British, with more females. Repertoires in all cases were sampled only once the peak T cell response had passed. Only six AZD1222 recipients tested seropositive at baseline.

The assay was immunoSEQ multiplex PCR, and TCRdb's table has in-frame clones only and misses some. The sample shows over 120,000 clones, approximately 83% of them seen only once. On this clone itself: Its antigen remains unidentified.

CDR3 length equals 12 residues. The V end was cut by 3 bases, the J end by 6 bases, with 6 bases between. The sample in question was peripheral blood, obtained on day 0 of AZD1222 vaccination. The receptor's source is an adult in good health. The V call is TRBV12-3 or TRBV12-4, the J call TRBJ1-5; D is undetermined. This CDR3 reads CASSFLGQPQHF. CDR3 bases: TGTGCCAGCAGTTTTTTAGGTCAGCCCCAGCATTTT.